These 30 T cell receptor beta chains originate from one sample sequenced in a study of OX40 agonist ivuxolimab in advanced cancers. TCRdb's table, derived via immunoSEQ multiplex PCR, lists solely in-frame clones and lacks some. The sample has approximately 79,000 clones; around 87% are singletons. Sequenced material: CD4+ or CD8+ T cells sorted from blood, taken in a trial of the OX40 agonist ivuxolimab. The receptors derive from an adult with an advanced solid tumor such as melanoma, head and neck, liver or kidney cancer.

The chain employs TRBV5-4 and TRBJ1-6; D remains ambiguous. Germline CDR1 and CDR2: SGHNT and YYREEE (reference sequence). Trimming removed 0 bases from V and 5 bases from J, with 9 bases in between. The length of the CDR3 is 15 residues. The CDR3 region is CASSLAPGNNSPLHF. CDR3 coding DNA: TGTGCCAGCAGCTTGGCTCCGGGAAATAATTCACCCCTCCACTTT.

The chain recombines TRBV27 with TRBJ2-3; D is undetermined. Germline V lookup: CDR1 MNHEY, CDR2 SMNVEV (reference sequence). The CDR3 is 13 amino acids. Trimming removed 5 bases from V and 6 bases from J, with 12 bases in between. CDR3 region: CASSPLSRDTQYF. The CDR3 DNA is TGTGCCAGCAGTCCCCTTAGTAGGGATACGCAGTATTTT.

This chain uses TRBV19 with TRBJ1-3; TRBD1 is a possible D gene (5 bases). This CDR3 is 16 amino acids long. Germline lookup yields CDR1 LNHDA and CDR2 SQIVND (reference sequence). V lost 5 bases and J lost 0, with 14 bases in between. CDR3 sequence: CASSSPAGPSGNTIYF. The DNA for the CDR3 is TGTGCCAGTAGTTCGCCGGCGGGGCCCTCTGGAAACACCATATATTTT.

V is TRBV29-1 and J is TRBJ2-3; 10 bases line up with TRBD2. Losses at the gene ends were 4 bases for V and 6 bases for J; bases not matched to a gene: 4. CDR1 is SQVTM and CDR2 is ANQGSEA in the germline V gene. The CDR3 contains 13 residues. Written as DNA, the CDR3 is TGCAGCGTTGGGGAAGCGGGAGGGGATACGCAGTATTTT. Translating gives CSVGEAGGDTQYF.

A few counts support this clone. Other DNA sequences in the same sample also yield this CDR3. This chain uses TRBV7-9 with TRBJ2-7; maybe TRBD2 (6 bases). V dropped 6 bases and J dropped 2 bases, with 11 bases sitting between them. CDR3 length: 13 amino acids. Germline loops: CDR1 SEHNR, CDR2 FQNEAQ (reference sequence). The CDR3 DNA reads TGTGCCAGCAGTTTTAGCGGAACCTACGAGCAGTACTTC. Protein sequence: CASSFSGTYEQYF.

The rearrangement links TRBV30 to TRBJ1-5, with 7 nucleotides matching TRBD1. Germline V gene sequence: CDR1 GTSNPN, CDR2 SVGIG (reference sequence). The CDR3 sequence is 13 residues long. The trim removed 2 bases at V and 5 bases at J, leaving 3 bases unmatched. The DNA of the CDR3 is TGTGCCTGGAGTCCCACAGGGGATCAGCCCCAGCATTTT. It translates to CAWSPTGDQPQHF. Full variable domain (rest looked up from reference TRBV30 and TRBJ1-5): SQTIHQWPATLVQPVGSPLSLECTVEGTSNPNLYWYRQAAGRGLQLLFYSVGIGQISSEVPQNLSASRPQDRQFILSSKKLLLSDSGFYLCAWSPTGDQPQHFGDGTRLSIL.

The chain employs TRBV7-3 and TRBJ2-6; a possible D gene is TRBD2 (6 bases). Germline assignment: CDR1 SGHTA and CDR2 FQGTGA. This CDR3 has 16 amino acids. The germline V and J ends were trimmed by 0 bases and 0 bases, with 6 bases remaining between them. The CDR3 DNA is TGTGCCAGCAGCTTAACGGGAGGCTCTGGGGCCAACGTCCTGACTTTC. As protein: CASSLTGGSGANVLTF.

This clone was seen once. This rearrangement joins TRBV18 to TRBJ1-1, with 7 bases identical to TRBD1. The CDR3 sequence is 14 residues long. After removal of 4 bases from V and 6 bases from J, the junction contained 8 bases not matched to a gene. Germline V gene lookup returns CDR1 KGHSH and CDR2 LQKENI. The chain's CDR3 is CASSLGDSSPEAFF. The CDR3 DNA follows: TGTGCCAGCTCACTCGGGGACAGCTCTCCTGAAGCTTTCTTT.

The chain uses TRBV7-2 and TRBJ2-5; the D call may be TRBD1 or TRBD2 (6 bases each). V was shortened by 1 base and J by 4 bases, with 13 bases between the two germline ends. The CDR3 has 15 amino acids. Germline V gene sequence: CDR1 SGHTA, CDR2 FQGNSA. CDR3 sequence: CASSLEGGLGETQYF. The CDR3 nucleotides read TGTGCCAGCAGCTTAGAAGGGGGGTTGGGAGAGACCCAGTACTTC.

The J gene is TRBJ2-7, the V gene TRBV5-4, with 8 bases matching TRBD2. Germline V CDR1 and CDR2: SGHNT, YYREEE (reference sequence). This CDR3 region has 14 residues. The V gene end was trimmed by 0 bases and the J gene end by 2 bases; junction bases not matched to a gene: 1. DNA of the CDR3: TGTGCCAGCAGCTTGGCCGGGGGGGCCTACGAGCAGTACTTC. Translated: CASSLAGGAYEQYF.

DNA of the CDR3: TGTGCCAGCAGCACGAAGACTAGCGCGAACACCGGGGAGCTGTTTTTT. It yields the protein CASSTKTSANTGELFF. This chain joins TRBV5-6 and TRBJ2-2; 8 bases line up with TRBD2. With 4 bases clipped from V and 0 bases from J, the junction kept 5 bases outside the gene matches. Germline V gene data show CDR1 as SGHDT and CDR2 as YYEEEE. This CDR3 contains 16 residues.

The chain has TRBV5-5 and TRBJ1-1; D unclear. V was clipped by 1 base and J by 0 bases, with 7 bases between them. This CDR3 is built from 14 residues. The germline CDR1 and CDR2 sequences are SGHKS and YYEKEE (reference sequence). The CDR3 DNA is TGTGCCAGCAGCTTGTACAGTATGAACACTGAAGCTTTCTTT. Its protein product is CASSLYSMNTEAFF.

The table lists this clone with a count of one. The sample carries other DNA sequences with the same CDR3. The chain carries TRBV6-5 and TRBJ1-1; TRBD1 matches 7 bases. This CDR3 has 12 amino acids. V was pared by 5 bases and J by 6 bases, with 3 bases of the junction left unmatched. The germline V gene has CDR1 MNHEY and CDR2 SVGAGI. For the CDR3, the DNA is TGTGCCAGCAGTAGAACAGGGGCTGAAGCTTTCTTT. It translates to CASSRTGAEAFF.

The genes are TRBV5-8 and TRBJ2-1, with TRBD2 matching 12 bases. Per the germline V gene, CDR1 is SGHTS and CDR2 is YDEGEE. This CDR3 spans 17 amino acids. The junction had 13 bases not matched to a gene; V was cut back by 4 bases and J by 8 bases. CDR3 residues: CASSHNLGLAGFYEQFF. CDR3 nucleotides: TGTGCCAGCAGCCATAACCTCGGACTAGCGGGATTTTATGAGCAGTTCTTC.

This sequence joins TRBV19 and TRBJ2-7; perhaps TRBD1 as D (6 bases). The CDR3 contains 14 residues. Germline V gene sequence: CDR1 LNHDA, CDR2 SQIVND (reference sequence). V dropped 6 bases and J dropped 4 bases, with 16 bases sitting between them. The CDR3 reads CASRETGVGYEQYF. Here the CDR3 DNA reads TGTGCCAGTAGGGAGACAGGCGTCGGGTACGAGCAGTACTTC.

V and J are TRBV29-1 and TRBJ1-2, with D uncertain. The germline CDR1 and CDR2 sequences are SQVTM and ANQGSEA. The CDR3 spans 14 residues. The ends were cut back, 1 base at V and 4 bases at J, with 13 bases in the middle. For the CDR3, the DNA is TGCAGCGTTGAAGCTGGGTCCCTCGGCTATGGCTACACCTTC. This gives the protein CSVEAGSLGYGYTF.

The chain carries TRBV7-9 and TRBJ1-1; D remains unclear. The germline CDR1 and CDR2 sequences are SEHNR and FQNEAQ (reference sequence). This CDR3 comprises 11 residues. The V and J ends lost 0 bases and 7 bases respectively, with 3 bases between them. DNA of the CDR3: TGTGCCAGCAGCTTAGCTAATGAAGCTTTCTTT. Its protein product is CASSLANEAFF.

The genes are TRBV7-8 and TRBJ1-5; weak D call: TRBD1 (6 bases). The CDR3 length is 16 residues. Trimming cost V 5 bases and J 5 bases, with 19 bases left between them. Germline CDR1 is SGHVS and CDR2 is FQNEAQ. Written as DNA, the CDR3 is TGTGCCAGCAGCCTTCTCACCGGGAAGGGGGATCAGCCCCAGCATTTT. Residues: CASSLLTGKGDQPQHF.

J is TRBJ2-1 and V is TRBV6-1, with 16 bases fitting TRBD2. The CDR3 length is 15 residues. From germline, CDR1 is MNHNS and CDR2 SASEGT. J gave up 15 bases and V 3 bases, and 8 bases lay outside the gene matches. The CDR3 coding sequence is TGTGCCAGCAGTGAGGGGACTAGCGGGAGGGTAAGGGGGTTCTTC. It codes for CASSEGTSGRVRGFF.

The chain combines TRBV30 with TRBJ2-3, with a tentative D call TRBD1 (6 bases). CDR1 and CDR2 from the germline V gene are GTSNPN and SVGIG (reference sequence). CDR3 length equals 15 residues. Between the trimmed V and J ends, which lost 2 bases and 3 bases, there was a span of 15 bases. The CDR3 DNA is TGTGCCTGGAGTTTGGGCAGGGGCGGGACAGATACGCAGTATTTT. This gives the protein CAWSLGRGGTDTQYF.

The gene calls are TRBV9 and TRBJ2-3, with no clear D. CDR1 and CDR2 from the germline V gene are SGDLS and YYNGEE. This CDR3 comprises 16 residues. V was shortened by 0 bases and J by 3 bases, with 14 bases between the two germline ends. The CDR3 DNA follows: TGTGCCAGCAGCGTAGCCCGCGGCGTCTGGACAGATACGCAGTATTTT. It is translated as CASSVARGVWTDTQYF.

The chain carries TRBV9 and TRBJ2-4; D ambiguous. The length of the CDR3 is 14 residues. The germline gives CDR1 SGDLS, CDR2 YYNGEE. V lost 3 bases and J 6 bases, leaving 13 bases between the germline ends. The CDR3 loop reads CASSDEKRSNIQYF. In DNA, the CDR3 is TGTGCCAGCAGCGACGAGAAAAGATCAAACATTCAGTACTTC.

The chain combines TRBV5-1 with TRBJ1-1; the D is unclear. Germline CDR1 SGHRS, CDR2 YFSETQ. Trimming took off 0 bases at V and 6 bases at J, with 9 bases between the two ends. The CDR3 contains 13 residues. The chain's CDR3 is CASSLAGSPEAFF. In nucleotides, the CDR3 is TGCGCCAGCAGCTTGGCGGGGAGCCCTGAAGCTTTCTTT.

V gene TRBV10-1 combines with J gene TRBJ2-3; a weak D match, TRBD2 (6 bases). V lost 2 bases to trimming and J lost 1 base, with 10 bases between them. This CDR3 contains 15 residues. Germline CDR1 reads WNHNN; CDR2 reads SYGVQD (reference sequence). The CDR3 loop reads CASSEARGRTDTQYF. CDR3 coding DNA: TGCGCCAGCAGTGAGGCGCGGGGACGCACAGATACGCAGTATTTT.

The chain links TRBV5-1 to TRBJ1-2; possible D gene TRBD1, 5 bases. The length of the CDR3 is 15 residues. Germline V gene sequence: CDR1 SGHRS, CDR2 YFSETQ. Trimming pared 1 base from V and 8 bases from J, leaving 18 bases between. The CDR3 sequence is CASSLSGTPGRGYTF. As DNA, the CDR3 is TGCGCCAGCAGCTTGTCCGGGACTCCCGGACGCGGCTACACCTTC.

This clone was found a few times. This chain connects TRBV10-1 to TRBJ1-5; 7 bases match TRBD1. V was clipped by 8 bases and J by 1 base; unmatched bases: 5. Germline CDR1 WNHNN, CDR2 SYGVQD (reference sequence). The CDR3 has 14 amino acids. CDR3 in amino acids: CASPRGLSNQPQHF. The CDR3 DNA reads as TGCGCCAGCCCCAGGGGGTTGAGCAATCAGCCCCAGCATTTT.

The CDR3 sequence: CASRTGGLSEQYF. CDR3 DNA sequence: TGTGCCAGCCGGACAGGGGGCTTGTCCGAGCAGTACTTC. The V gene is TRBV2, the J gene TRBJ2-5, with 11 bases fitting TRBD1. The J call is uncertain, as TRBJ2-7 better fits the DNA end. This CDR3 is 13 amino acids long. Germline assignment: CDR1 SNHLY and CDR2 FYNNEI.

This chain connects TRBV5-1 to TRBJ2-1; 8 bases are shared with TRBD2. CDR1 is SGHRS, CDR2 YFSETQ, per germline. The V gene end was trimmed by 4 bases and the J gene end by 0 bases; junction bases not matched to a gene: 6. The CDR3 totals 16 residues. Here the CDR3 reads CASSGRTSRSYNEQFF. DNA of the CDR3: TGCGCCAGCAGCGGTCGGACTAGCCGCTCCTACAATGAGCAGTTCTTC.

CDR3 nucleotides: TGCAGTGTCGGTTACAATGAGCAGTTCTTC. Translated, it gives CSVGYNEQFF. The chain couples TRBV20-1 to TRBJ2-1; D gene uncertain. The germline V gene encodes CDR1 DFQATT and CDR2 SNEGSKA (reference sequence). This CDR3 region has 10 residues. Between the trimmed V and J ends, which lost 7 bases and 4 bases, there was a span of 5 bases.

The chain employs TRBV7-3 and TRBJ2-5; perhaps TRBD1 as D (5 bases). From germline, CDR1 is SGHTA and CDR2 FQGTGA. The CDR3 extends over 14 amino acids. The germline V and J ends were trimmed by 1 base and 1 base, with 7 bases remaining between them. CDR3 region: CASSLSGAQETQYF. CDR3 in DNA: TGTGCCAGCAGCTTAAGTGGGGCCCAAGAGACCCAGTACTTC.